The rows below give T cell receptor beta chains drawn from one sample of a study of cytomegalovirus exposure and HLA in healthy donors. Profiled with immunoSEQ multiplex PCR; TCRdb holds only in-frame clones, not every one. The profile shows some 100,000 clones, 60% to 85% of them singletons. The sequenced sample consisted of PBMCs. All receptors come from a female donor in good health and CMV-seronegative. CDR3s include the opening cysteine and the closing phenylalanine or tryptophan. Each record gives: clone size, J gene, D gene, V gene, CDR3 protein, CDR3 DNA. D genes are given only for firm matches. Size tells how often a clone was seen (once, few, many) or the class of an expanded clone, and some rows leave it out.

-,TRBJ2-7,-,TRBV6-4,CARQDRSYEQYF,TGTGCCAGACAGGACCGTTCCTACGAGCAGTACTTC
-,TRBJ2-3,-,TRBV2,CASSEGRAGGTDTQYF,TGTGCCAGCAGTGAAGGGCGGGCAGGGGGCACAGATACGCAGTATTTT
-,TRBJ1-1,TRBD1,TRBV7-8,CASSPRDRNTEAFF,TGTGCCAGCAGCCCACGGGACAGAAACACTGAAGCTTTCTTT
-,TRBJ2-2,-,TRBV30,CAWSLVHTGELFF,TGTGCCTGGAGTTTAGTCCATACCGGGGAGCTGTTTTTT
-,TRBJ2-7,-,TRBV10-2,CATRGIPYEQYF,TGCGCCACCCGGGGGATCCCCTACGAGCAGTACTTC
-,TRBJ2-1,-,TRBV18,CASSPRDNEQFF,TGTGCCAGCTCACCACGAGACAATGAGCAGTTCTTC
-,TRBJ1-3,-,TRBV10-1,CASSEFTGTGNTIYF,TGCGCCAGCAGTGAATTCACAGGGACTGGAAACACCATATATTTT
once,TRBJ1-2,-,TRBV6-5,CASSREGGLGGYTF,TGTGCCAGCAGTCGCGAGGGGGGGTTGGGTGGCTACACCTTC
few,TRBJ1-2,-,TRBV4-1,CASSQDATDLLGYTF,TGCGCCAGCAGCCAAGATGCGACAGACCTCCTAGGCTACACCTTC
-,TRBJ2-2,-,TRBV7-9,CASSFVSGELFF,TGTGCCAGCAGCTTCGTATCCGGGGAGCTGTTTTTT
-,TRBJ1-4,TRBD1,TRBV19,CASSESTGGLGEKLFF,TGTGCCAGTAGCGAATCCACAGGGGGCTTGGGTGAAAAACTGTTTTTT
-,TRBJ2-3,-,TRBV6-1,CASRLGGTDTQYF,TGTGCCAGCAGGCTAGGGGGCACAGATACGCAGTATTTT
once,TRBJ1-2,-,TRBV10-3,CAISEIDRNYGYTF,TGTGCCATCAGTGAAATTGACAGGAACTATGGCTACACCTTC
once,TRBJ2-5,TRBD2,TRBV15,CATSRGTSGEETQYF,TGTGCCACCAGCAGAGGGACTAGCGGGGAAGAGACCCAGTACTTC
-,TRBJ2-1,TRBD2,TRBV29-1,CSVGGGGGYRGGNEQFF,TGCAGCGTTGGGGGTGGCGGGGGGTACCGAGGGGGCAATGAGCAGTTCTTC
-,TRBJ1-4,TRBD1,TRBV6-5,CASSRGDRTNEKLFF,TGTGCCAGCAGCCGTGGGGACAGAACTAATGAAAAACTGTTTTTT
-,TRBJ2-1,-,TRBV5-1,CASSLAESGNEQFF,TGCGCCAGCAGCTTGGCGGAGTCGGGTAATGAGCAGTTCTTC
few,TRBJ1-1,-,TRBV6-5,CASRYPGQAEAFF,TGTGCCAGCAGGTACCCTGGGCAGGCTGAAGCTTTCTTT
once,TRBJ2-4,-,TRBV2,CASRDLSGLAKNIQYF,TGTGCCAGCAGAGACCTCAGTGGGCTAGCCAAAAACATTCAGTACTTC
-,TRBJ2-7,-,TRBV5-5,CASSLDRRNEQYF,TGTGCCAGCAGCTTAGACAGGAGAAACGAGCAGTACTTC
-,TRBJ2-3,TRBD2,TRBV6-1,CASREGTSLRTTQYF,TGTGCCAGCAGAGAAGGGACTAGCCTACGTACTACGCAGTATTTT
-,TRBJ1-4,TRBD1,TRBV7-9,CASRTNRQGAAREKLFF,TGTGCCAGCAGGACAAATCGCCAGGGGGCGGCGCGGGAAAAACTGTTTTTT
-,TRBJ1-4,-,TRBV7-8,CASSPRQGPTEKLFF,TGTGCCAGCAGCCCCCGGCAGGGGCCGACTGAAAAACTGTTTTTT
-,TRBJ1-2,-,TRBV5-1,CASSSYRDGYTF,TGCGCCAGCAGCTCGTACAGGGATGGCTACACCTTC
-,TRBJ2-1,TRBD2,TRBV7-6,CASSLAPLASGGAADNEQFF,TGTGCCAGCAGCTTAGCCCCCCTGGCTAGCGGGGGGGCGGCTGACAATGAGCAGTTCTTC
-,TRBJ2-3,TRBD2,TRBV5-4,CASNTGGPNTQYF,TGTGCCAGCAACACGGGGGGGCCGAATACGCAGTATTTT
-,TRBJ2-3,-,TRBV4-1,CASSQDGSGGGTDTQYF,TGCGCCAGCAGCCAAGATGGATCGGGGGGCGGTACAGATACGCAGTATTTT
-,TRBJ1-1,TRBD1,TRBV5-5,CASSSGQRRSGAFF,TGTGCCAGCAGCTCGGGACAGAGAAGGTCTGGAGCTTTCTTT
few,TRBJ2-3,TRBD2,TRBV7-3,CASSPPGLAGGGTDTQYF,TGTGCCAGCAGTCCCCCGGGACTAGCGGGGGGGGGCACAGATACGCAGTATTTT
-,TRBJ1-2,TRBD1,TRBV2,CASSAAGQMNYGYTF,TGTGCCAGCAGTGCTGCGGGACAGATGAACTATGGCTACACCTTC
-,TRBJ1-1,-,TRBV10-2,CASSDRRGADTEAFF,TGCGCCAGCAGTGATCGTAGGGGCGCGGACACTGAAGCTTTCTTT
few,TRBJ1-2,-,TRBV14,CASSQGQGFGGYTF,TGTGCCAGCAGCCAAGGCCAGGGCTTTGGTGGCTACACCTTC
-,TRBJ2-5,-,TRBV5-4,CASSLGQGGMGETQYF,TGTGCCAGCAGCTTAGGCCAAGGGGGAATGGGGGAGACCCAGTACTTC
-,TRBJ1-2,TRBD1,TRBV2,CASSEGQGGYGYTF,TGTGCCAGCAGTGAAGGACAGGGGGGCTATGGCTACACCTTC
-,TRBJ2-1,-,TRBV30,CAWSVQGRQFF,TGTGCCTGGAGTGTACAGGGCCGGCAGTTCTTC
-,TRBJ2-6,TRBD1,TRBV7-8,CASSLVGTVFSSGANVLTF,TGTGCCAGCAGCTTGGTAGGGACAGTCTTCTCCTCTGGGGCCAACGTCCTGACTTTC
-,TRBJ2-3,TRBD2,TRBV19,CASSAGTRGTDTQYF,TGTGCCAGTAGTGCCGGGACTAGGGGCACAGATACGCAGTATTTT
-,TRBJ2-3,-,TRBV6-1,CASSEPRATDTQYF,TGTGCCAGCAGTGAACCTCGAGCCACAGATACGCAGTATTTT
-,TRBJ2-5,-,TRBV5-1,CASSLNSGQETQYF,TGCGCCAGCAGCTTAAACAGCGGCCAAGAGACCCAGTACTTC
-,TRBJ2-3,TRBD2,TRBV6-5,CASTAGETDTQYF,TGTGCCAGCACGGCGGGGGAGACAGATACGCAGTATTTT
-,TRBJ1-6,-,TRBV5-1,CASSLGIGYNSPLHF,TGCGCCAGCAGCTTGGGCATCGGGTATAATTCACCCCTCCACTTT
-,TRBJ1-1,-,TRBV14,CASSRMGGVTEAFF,TGTGCCAGCAGCCGTATGGGGGGAGTCACTGAAGCTTTCTTT
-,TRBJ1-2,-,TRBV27,CASSFGVNGGYTF,TGTGCCAGCAGTTTCGGGGTCAACGGGGGCTACACCTTC
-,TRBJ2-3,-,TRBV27,CASSLRGGGDTQYF,TGTGCCAGCAGTTTAAGGGGAGGGGGAGATACGCAGTATTTT
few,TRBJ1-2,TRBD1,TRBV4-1,CASSQDRGQLGYTF,TGCGCCAGCAGCCAAGACCGGGGACAGTTGGGCTACACCTTC
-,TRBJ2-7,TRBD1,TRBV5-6,CASSSGTGVYEQYF,TGTGCCAGCAGCTCCGGGACAGGAGTCTACGAGCAGTACTTC
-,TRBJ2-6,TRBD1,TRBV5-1,CASSGLTGGSGANVLTF,TGCGCCAGCAGCGGGCTGACAGGGGGCTCTGGGGCCAACGTCCTGACTTTC
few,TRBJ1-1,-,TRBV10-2,CASTDGLNTEAFF,TGCGCCAGCACAGACGGGTTGAACACTGAAGCTTTCTTT
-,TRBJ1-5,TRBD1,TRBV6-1,CASGSGGSQPQHF,TGTGCCAGCGGCTCAGGGGGCAGCCAGCCCCAGCATTTT
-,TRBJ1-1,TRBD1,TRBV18,CASSRQGNTEAFF,TGTGCCAGCTCACGACAGGGCAACACTGAAGCTTTCTTT
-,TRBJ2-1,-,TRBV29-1,CSVDGTTRDPNEQFF,TGCAGCGTTGACGGGACAACCCGGGACCCCAATGAGCAGTTCTTC